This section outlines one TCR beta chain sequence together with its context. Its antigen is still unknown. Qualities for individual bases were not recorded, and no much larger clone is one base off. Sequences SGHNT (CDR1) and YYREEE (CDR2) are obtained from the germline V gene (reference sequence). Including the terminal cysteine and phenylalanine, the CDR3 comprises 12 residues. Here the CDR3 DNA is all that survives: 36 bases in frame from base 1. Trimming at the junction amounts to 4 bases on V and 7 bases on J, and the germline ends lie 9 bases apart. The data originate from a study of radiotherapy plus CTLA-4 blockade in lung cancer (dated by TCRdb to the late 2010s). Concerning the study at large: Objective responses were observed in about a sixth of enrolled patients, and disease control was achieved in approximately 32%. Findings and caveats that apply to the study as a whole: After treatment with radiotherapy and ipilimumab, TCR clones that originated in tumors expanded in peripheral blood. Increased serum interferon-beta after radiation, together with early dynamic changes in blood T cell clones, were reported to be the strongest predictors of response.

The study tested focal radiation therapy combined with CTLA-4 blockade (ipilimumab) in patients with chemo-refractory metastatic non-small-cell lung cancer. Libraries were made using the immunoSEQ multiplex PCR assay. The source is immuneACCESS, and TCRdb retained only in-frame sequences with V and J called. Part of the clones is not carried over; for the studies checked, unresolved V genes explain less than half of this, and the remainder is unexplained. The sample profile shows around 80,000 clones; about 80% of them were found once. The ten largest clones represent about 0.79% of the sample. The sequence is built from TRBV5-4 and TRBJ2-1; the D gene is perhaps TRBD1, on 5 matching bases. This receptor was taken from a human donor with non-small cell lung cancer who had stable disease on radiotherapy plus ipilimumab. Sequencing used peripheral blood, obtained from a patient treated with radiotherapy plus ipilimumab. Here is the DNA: TGTGCCAGCAGCAATGACAGAAATGAGCAGTTCTTC. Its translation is CASSNDRNEQFF.